The 10 T cell receptor beta chains below were found in one sample sequenced in a study of blood T cell repertoires in COVID-19 (dated by TCRdb to the early 2020s). The method was the immunoSEQ multiplex PCR assay. In TCRdb, the immuneACCESS table is reduced to in-frame sequences with V and J assigned. These tables do not hold every clone; where another copy was compared, an unresolved V gene accounts for under half, and the others remain unexplained. A total of some 270,000 clones appear in this sample, 70% to 90% of them only once. The top ten hold roughly 0.94% of the sample. Sequencing was done on a sample of peripheral blood. These receptors were collected from a human donor with COVID-19, enrolled during active disease. The donor label of this sample is uncertain.

This clone was found a few times. The chain carries TRBV6-5 and TRBJ1-1; no reliable D call. Germline V gives CDR1 MNHEY, CDR2 SVGAGI. CDR3 length: 14 residues. V was cut by 2 bases and J by 4 bases, with 11 bases left in between. The CDR3 nucleotides are TGTGCCAGCAGTTACAGAGGAGGCAGCACTGAAGCTTTCTTT. Encoded protein: CASSYRGGSTEAFF.

The gene calls are TRBV5-1 and TRBJ2-5; 7 bases agree with TRBD1. After removal of 1 base from V and 9 bases from J, the junction contained 3 bases not matched to a gene. The CDR3 has 12 amino acids. Germline CDR1 SGHRS, CDR2 YFSETQ. The CDR3 DNA reads as TGCGCCAGCAGCTTGCCCGGACAGGCCCAGTACTTC. Residues: CASSLPGQAQYF.

This clone was observed a single time. The V gene is TRBV5-1, the J gene TRBJ2-5, with 10 bases matching TRBD1. Trimming cost V 4 bases and J 5 bases; bases outside gene matches: 11. The CDR3 sequence is 16 residues long. The V gene's germline CDR1 is SGHRS and CDR2 YFSETQ. The CDR3 loop reads CASSRAGTGEAETQYF. The CDR3, as DNA: TGCGCCAGCAGCAGAGCGGGGACAGGGGAGGCGGAGACCCAGTACTTC.

A note on this clone: Within the sample, other DNA sequences also encode this same CDR3. This chain uses TRBV19 with TRBJ1-2; a possible D gene is TRBD1 (6 bases). Trimming removed 3 bases from V and 0 bases from J, with 8 bases in between. Germline loops: CDR1 LNHDA, CDR2 SQIVND (reference sequence). There are 14 residues in the CDR3. CDR3 sequence reads: CASSMTGANYGYTF. CDR3 bases: TGTGCCAGTAGTATGACAGGTGCTAACTATGGCTACACCTTC.

V usage is TRBV27 and J usage is TRBJ2-1; 11 nucleotides match TRBD2. The CDR3 consists of 15 residues. Germline CDR1 MNHEY, CDR2 SMNVEV (reference sequence). V gave up 4 bases and J gave up 10 bases; unmatched junction bases: 9. The CDR3: CASSSPLAGAREQFF. CDR3 nucleotide sequence: TGTGCCAGCAGTTCCCCACTAGCGGGAGCACGCGAGCAGTTCTTC.

The chain carries TRBV7-6 and TRBJ2-7, with 8 bases lining up with TRBD1. The CDR3 extends over 15 amino acids. Trimming took 6 bases from V and 6 from J; bases not matched to a gene: 13. Looked up from germline, CDR1 is SGHVS and CDR2 is FNYEAQ. The CDR3 DNA sequence: TGTGCCAGCAGTTATGCAGGGGGCTACATTGGCGAGCAGTACTTC. This encodes CASSYAGGYIGEQYF. Together with reference TRBV7-6 and TRBJ2-7, the CDR3 gives the full variable domain: GAGVSQSPRYKVTKRGQDVALRCDPISGHVSLYWYRQALGQGPEFLTYFNYEAQQDKSGLPNDRFSAERPEGSISTLTIQRTEQRDSAMYRCASSYAGGYIGEQYFGPGTRLTVT.

This clone showed up just once. The V call is TRBV7-8, the J call TRBJ1-6, with 9 bases lining up with TRBD1. This CDR3 spans 16 amino acids. V was pared by 3 bases and J by 7 bases, with 7 bases of the junction left unmatched. Germline V gene data show CDR1 as SGHVS and CDR2 as FQNEAQ. CDR3 nucleotides: TGTGCCAGCAGCTTGGACAGGGGAAATGGAAATTCACCCCTCCACTTT. Translation gives CASSLDRGNGNSPLHF.

This clone was seen a handful of times. The chain employs TRBV5-1 and TRBJ2-7; TRBD2 aligns across 11 bases. V dropped 4 bases and J dropped 6; count of bases not matched to a gene: 6. CDR1 is SGHRS and CDR2 is YFSETQ in the germline V gene. The length of the CDR3 is 14 residues. The CDR3: CASSQRLAGSEQYF. CDR3 DNA sequence: TGCGCCAGCAGCCAACGACTAGCGGGGAGCGAGCAGTACTTC.

V and J are TRBV27 and TRBJ2-7; no clear D gene. The CDR3 is 17 amino acids. Germline values: CDR1 MNHEY, CDR2 SMNVEV (reference sequence). Trimming removed 0 bases from V and 0 bases from J, with 15 bases in between. The CDR3 DNA is TGTGCCAGCAGTTTATCTGTCTCCCCGAGCCTCTCCTACGAGCAGTACTTC. It encodes CASSLSVSPSLSYEQYF.

V gene TRBV6-5 combines with J gene TRBJ2-2, with 12 nucleotides matching TRBD2. From germline, CDR1 is MNHEY and CDR2 SVGAGI. The CDR3 spans 14 residues. The V gene end was trimmed by 6 bases and the J gene end by 7 bases; junction bases not matched to a gene: 3. As DNA, the CDR3 is TGTGCCAGCAGCGGACTAGCGGGACTCGGGGAGCTGTTTTTT. It encodes CASSGLAGLGELFF.